The TCR beta chain under discussion was sequenced for a study of T cells in women clearing cervical HPV infection. In regard to this clone: Antigen specificity is unknown. From the germline J gene comes the end of the CDR3, since the read stops 3 residues before it.

Findings of the study overall: CIN3+ cases had significantly higher TCR richness than controls; evenness did not differ.

This CDR3 has 14 residues. V shed 5 bases, J shed 4 bases, and the junction held 11 bases outside the gene matches. CDR1 DFQATT and CDR2 SNEGSKA come from the germline V gene (reference sequence). Assay used: immunoSEQ multiplex PCR; TCRdb lists only in-frame clones, some missing. With tens of thousands of clones in the sample, the ten largest clones hold 6% to 8%. V is TRBV20-1 and J is TRBJ2-7; 7 bases agree with TRBD2. This sequence originates from a woman between 18 and 70 years old with a cervical HPV16 infection that either progressed to CIN3+ or cleared (not recorded which). The sample comprised blood buffy coat. CDR3 bases read: TGCAGTGCTGGTCTGGGAGGGGTAGGGTACGAG. Residues: CSAGLGGVGYE. The whole CDR3 region reads CSAGLGGVGYEQYF.